Listed here are 32 T cell receptor beta chains from one sample, sequenced in a study of blood T cell repertoires in COVID-19. Only in-frame clones appear in the TCRdb table, and some are missing; sequencing was by immunoSEQ multiplex PCR. The sample lists under 350,000 clones, roughly nine tenths seen once, with about 2% in the top ten. Sample: PBMCs or T cells enriched from blood (not recorded which). The origin of the receptors is an older woman who had recovered from COVID-19.

The V and J genes are TRBV19 and TRBJ1-1, with TRBD1 matching over 7 bases. The junction had 11 bases not matched to a gene; V was cut back by 6 bases and J by 4 bases. Germline CDR1 LNHDA, CDR2 SQIVND (reference sequence). The length of the CDR3 is 15 residues. The CDR3 sequence: CASREQGRWGTEAFF. The CDR3 nucleotides read TGTGCCAGTAGGGAACAGGGGCGGTGGGGCACTGAAGCTTTCTTT.

The J gene is TRBJ2-4, the V gene TRBV7-9, with 7 nucleotides matching TRBD2. The V segment lost 10 bases and the J segment 9 bases; nucleotides outside the gene matches: 27. Germline V lookup: CDR1 SEHNR, CDR2 FQNEAQ (reference sequence). This CDR3 contains 18 residues. The CDR3: CAIQLKSGGFGLESIQYF. Here the CDR3 DNA reads TGTGCCATCCAGCTTAAGAGCGGCGGGTTTGGACTAGAGAGCATTCAGTACTTC.

The chain has TRBV28 and TRBJ2-1; D gene uncertain. Germline CDR1 MDHEN, CDR2 SYDVKM. The CDR3 covers 15 residues. V was pared by 6 bases and J by 2 bases, with 14 bases between. The CDR3 nucleotides read TGTGCCAGCAGCCCACCTCTAGGTACCTACAATGAGCAGTTCTTC. Its protein product is CASSPPLGTYNEQFF.

In this sample, this clone turned up once. The rearrangement uses TRBV27 and TRBJ2-3; the D gene is possibly TRBD1 (6 bases). CDR1 MNHEY and CDR2 SMNVEV come from the germline V gene (reference sequence). V lost 2 bases and J 4 bases, leaving 16 bases between the germline ends. The CDR3 covers 16 residues. CDR3 in amino acids: CASSLPQGFGADTQYF. As DNA, the CDR3 is TGTGCCAGCAGTTTACCCCAGGGGTTTGGCGCAGATACGCAGTATTTT.

This clone was found once. The chain is built from TRBV7-6 and TRBJ2-3; 8 bases are a match to TRBD2. V dropped 4 bases and J dropped 8; count of bases not matched to a gene: 11. The CDR3 has 15 amino acids. From germline, CDR1 is SGHVS and CDR2 FNYEAQ. The CDR3 sequence is CASSSVSGSHGTQYF. The CDR3 coding sequence is TGTGCCAGCAGCTCCGTGAGCGGGAGTCATGGTACGCAGTATTTT. The full variable domain, in which reference TRBV7-6 and TRBJ2-3 provide the parts outside the CDR3, is GAGVSQSPRYKVTKRGQDVALRCDPISGHVSLYWYRQALGQGPEFLTYFNYEAQQDKSGLPNDRFSAERPEGSISTLTIQRTEQRDSAMYRCASSSVSGSHGTQYFGPGTRLTVL.

The V gene is TRBV28, the J gene TRBJ1-4, with TRBD1 matching 9 bases. The CDR3 is made up of 18 amino acids. The ends lost 7 bases at V and 6 bases at J; junction bases unmatched: 18. The germline V gene has CDR1 MDHEN and CDR2 SYDVKM. CDR3 bases: TGTGCCAGCACCCCGATTTATCGGACTCGGACAGGGGATGAAAAACTGTTTTTT. Protein: CASTPIYRTRTGDEKLFF.

The chain combines TRBV19 with TRBJ2-7; tentatively, D is TRBD2 (5 bases). CDR3 length: 15 amino acids. V was shortened by 6 bases and J by 6 bases, with 21 bases between the two germline ends. The V gene's germline CDR1 is LNHDA and CDR2 SQIVND (reference sequence). The CDR3: CASSPSFRPSGEQYF. The CDR3 DNA sequence: TGTGCCAGTAGCCCTAGTTTCAGGCCGAGCGGCGAGCAGTACTTC.

Comments on this clone: The identical CDR3 is also encoded by other nucleotide sequences in the sample. V usage is TRBV5-1 and J usage is TRBJ2-3; D is perhaps TRBD2 (5 bases). Trimming left V 1 base short and J 2 bases short, with 8 bases between. The germline gives CDR1 SGHRS, CDR2 YFSETQ. The CDR3 is 14 residues long. Written as DNA, the CDR3 is TGCGCCAGCAGCTTGCCGGGATCCACAGATACGCAGTATTTT. Residues: CASSLPGSTDTQYF.

The chain has TRBV27 and TRBJ1-1; perhaps TRBD1 as D (6 bases). Per the germline V gene, CDR1 is MNHEY and CDR2 is SMNVEV (reference sequence). Trimming took off 5 bases at V and 0 bases at J, with 16 bases between the two ends. CDR3 size: 16 residues. The CDR3 nucleotides read TGTGCCAGCAGTCCCCGAGGGGGGGCAATGAACACTGAAGCTTTCTTT. It codes for CASSPRGGAMNTEAFF.

This clone was found a few times. The chain uses TRBV6-6 and TRBJ2-7; 8 bases fit TRBD1. V lost 0 bases, J lost 4 bases, and 2 bases stayed unmatched. Germline V gives CDR1 MNHNY, CDR2 SVGAGI (reference sequence). The length of the CDR3 is 14 residues. CDR3 sequence reads: CASSYSGQGYEQYF. CDR3 DNA: TGTGCCAGCAGTTACTCTGGACAGGGATACGAGCAGTACTTC.

This sequence joins TRBV11-2 and TRBJ1-2, with D possibly matching TRBD1 (6 bases). Between the trimmed V and J ends, which lost 5 bases and 4 bases, there was a span of 11 bases. Germline loops: CDR1 SGHAT, CDR2 FQNNGV. The CDR3 has 13 residues. Written as DNA, the CDR3 is TGTGCCAGCAGCCTCGGACAGTTCTATGGCTACACCTTC. It is translated as CASSLGQFYGYTF.

This chain uses TRBV28 with TRBJ1-1, with D maybe TRBD1 (5 bases). Germline CDR1 is MDHEN and CDR2 is SYDVKM. The CDR3 has 14 amino acids. Trimming removed 2 bases at V and 6 bases at J, with 13 bases between. The chain's CDR3 is CASSLQGMVAEAFF. CDR3 DNA: TGTGCCAGCAGTTTACAGGGCATGGTCGCTGAAGCTTTCTTT.

This chain uses TRBV20-1 with TRBJ1-5; perhaps TRBD1 as D (6 bases). CDR1 is DFQATT, CDR2 SNEGSKA, per germline (reference sequence). This CDR3 contains 13 residues. V was pared by 3 bases and J by 5 bases, with 11 bases between. CDR3 in amino acids: CSASMSGDQPQHF. The CDR3 nucleotides are TGCAGTGCTAGTATGTCAGGGGATCAGCCCCAGCATTTT.

This sequence joins TRBV29-1 and TRBJ2-5; a weak D match, TRBD1 (6 bases). The CDR3 length is 12 residues. Per germline, CDR1 SQVTM and CDR2 ANQGSEA. With 6 bases removed from V and 13 bases from J, the gap between germline ends came to 21 bases. The CDR3 nucleotides read TGCAGCGTCGATTCTGCCGGGACACCGACGTACTTC. Its translation: CSVDSAGTPTYF.

V gene TRBV11-2 combines with J gene TRBJ2-3; a weak D match, TRBD2 (6 bases). V lost 0 bases to trimming and J lost 9 bases, with 10 bases between them. Germline V lookup: CDR1 SGHAT, CDR2 FQNNGV. The CDR3 is 13 residues long. The CDR3 spells CASSLEVSGTQYF. DNA of the CDR3: TGTGCCAGCAGCTTAGAAGTTAGCGGCACGCAGTATTTT.

The count of this clone is one. The V gene is TRBV7-9, the J gene TRBJ2-1, with TRBD2 matching 11 bases. Germline V gene sequence: CDR1 SEHNR, CDR2 FQNEAQ (reference sequence). The CDR3 covers 15 residues. Unmatched junction bases numbered 2, after V lost 4 bases and J lost 3 bases. For the CDR3, the DNA is TGTGCCAGCAGCTCGACTAGCGGGGTCTACAATGAGCAGTTCTTC. Encoded protein: CASSSTSGVYNEQFF. The full variable domain, completed using reference TRBV7-9 and TRBJ2-1, is DTGVSQNPRHKITKRGQNVTFRCDPISEHNRLYWYRQTLGQGPEFLTYFQNEAQLEKSRLLSDRFSAERPKGSFSTLEIQRTEQGDSAMYLCASSSTSGVYNEQFFGPGTRLTVL.

This clone came up once. This sequence joins TRBV5-1 and TRBJ1-6; D uncertain. Germline V lookup: CDR1 SGHRS, CDR2 YFSETQ. The CDR3 has 14 amino acids. V lost 2 bases and J lost 7, with 10 bases in between. CDR3 sequence: CASSFEGWNSPLHF. CDR3 DNA sequence: TGCGCCAGCAGCTTTGAGGGTTGGAATTCACCCCTCCACTTT. The whole variable domain, filled in from reference TRBV5-1 and TRBJ1-6, reads KAGVTQTPRYLIKTRGQQVTLSCSPISGHRSVSWYQQTPGQGLQFLFEYFSETQRNKGNFPGRFSGRQFSNSRSEMNVSTLELGDSALYLCASSFEGWNSPLHFGNGTRLTVT.

The chain uses TRBV9 and TRBJ2-7; D gene uncertain. The CDR3 spans 13 residues. Per the germline V gene, CDR1 is SGDLS and CDR2 is YYNGEE. V lost 0 bases and J 2 bases, leaving 6 bases between the germline ends. CDR3 loop: CASSVGTAYEQYF. In nucleotides, the CDR3 is TGTGCCAGCAGCGTAGGAACAGCCTACGAGCAGTACTTC.

The rearrangement joins TRBV7-3 to TRBJ1-6; no definite D call. This CDR3 is 14 amino acids long. Trimming left V 0 bases short and J 8 bases short, with 8 bases between. Looked up from germline, CDR1 is SGHTA and CDR2 is FQGTGA. The CDR3 sequence: CASSLTGRDSPLHF. In DNA form, the CDR3 reads TGTGCCAGCAGCTTAACGGGGAGGGATTCACCCCTCCACTTT.

This clone was counted a single time. The chain combines TRBV4-1 with TRBJ1-2; TRBD1 matches 8 bases. Germline CDR1 MGHRA, CDR2 YSYEKL. V was pared by 3 bases and J by 2 bases, with 8 bases of the junction left unmatched. The CDR3 loop spans 16 amino acids. CDR3 nucleotide sequence: TGCGCCAGCAGCCACTACCGGACAGGGACGAACTATGGCTACACCTTC. Its protein product is CASSHYRTGTNYGYTF.

The chain couples TRBV3-1 (or the pseudogene TRBV3-2) to TRBJ1-2; D may be TRBD1 (6 bases). CDR1 LGHDT and CDR2 YNNKEL come from the germline V gene (reference sequence). The CDR3 length is 15 residues. Trimming pared 7 bases from V and 7 bases from J, leaving 22 bases between. CDR3 nucleotides: TGTGCCAGCACCCCTCCGGGACATACTGGACCTGGCTACACCTTC. This translates into CASTPPGHTGPGYTF.

The J gene is TRBJ2-2, the V gene TRBV7-3; D perhaps matches TRBD2 (6 bases). This CDR3 has 15 residues. Germline V lookup: CDR1 SGHTA, CDR2 FQGTGA. V was trimmed by 1 base and J by 5 bases, leaving 11 bases between them. CDR3 amino acids: CASSLRGVATGELFF. The CDR3 region has the DNA TGTGCCAGCAGCTTAAGGGGGGTCGCGACCGGGGAGCTGTTTTTT.

The chain recombines TRBV21-1 with TRBJ1-1. TRBV21-1 is recorded as a pseudogene. The CDR3 sequence is 15 residues long. Written as DNA, the CDR3 is TGTGCCAGCAGCAAAGCGAGGGTTGGAGAGGCTGAAGCTTTCTTT. Protein sequence: CASSKARVGEAEAFF.

The rearrangement joins TRBV28 to TRBJ1-2; D gene uncertain. Germline V gene sequence: CDR1 MDHEN, CDR2 SYDVKM. The CDR3 has 14 residues. V was shortened by 4 bases and J by 5 bases, with 14 bases between the two germline ends. The CDR3 nucleotides read TGTGCCAGCAGTTCCCCTCGGGAGACGTATGGCTACACCTTC. The encoded protein is CASSSPRETYGYTF.

This sequence joins TRBV28 and TRBJ1-4; D remains ambiguous. The V end was cut by 10 bases, the J end by 8 bases, with 17 bases between. The CDR3 is made up of 13 amino acids. Germline CDR1 MDHEN, CDR2 SYDVKM. The CDR3 protein is CATLHSDVEKLFF. The CDR3 DNA is TGTGCCACCTTACACAGTGATGTGGAAAAACTGTTTTTT.

This clone was observed once. J is TRBJ1-4 and V is TRBV18; 7 nucleotides align to TRBD1. The V gene's germline CDR1 is KGHSH and CDR2 LQKENI. The CDR3 is 14 amino acids. V shed 3 bases, J shed 5 bases, and the junction held 3 bases outside the gene matches. This CDR3 is CASSPGQTNEKLFF. CDR3 in DNA: TGTGCCAGCTCACCGGGACAGACGAATGAAAAACTGTTTTTT. The full variable domain, its missing parts supplied by reference TRBV18 and TRBJ1-4, is NAGVMQNPRHLVRRRGQEARLRCSPMKGHSHVYWYRQLPEEGLKFMVYLQKENIIDESGMPKERFSAEFPKEGPSILRIQQVVRGDSAAYFCASSPGQTNEKLFFGSGTQLSVL.

The chain has TRBV3-1 (or the pseudogene TRBV3-2) and TRBJ2-1; 9 bases map to TRBD1. Germline loops: CDR1 LGHDT, CDR2 YNNKEL (reference sequence). The CDR3 contains 15 residues. Losses at the gene ends were 4 bases for V and 11 bases for J; bases not matched to a gene: 12. In nucleotides, the CDR3 is TGTGCCAGCAGCCTCCGGGACAGGGATTATAATAAGCAGTTCTTC. This encodes CASSLRDRDYNKQFF.

V and J are TRBV6-5 and TRBJ1-5; 7 bases align to TRBD1. The germline gives CDR1 MNHEY, CDR2 SVGAGI. The CDR3 has 13 amino acids. V trimming: 5 bases; J trimming: 7 bases; junction bases outside the gene matches: 5. The CDR3 protein is CASSRTGVQPQHF. Written as DNA, the CDR3 is TGTGCCAGCAGTCGGACAGGAGTCCAGCCCCAGCATTTT.

As for this clone: At one end, the junction sequence differs from germline, possibly due to a read error. V usage is TRBV3-1 (or the pseudogene TRBV3-2) and J usage is TRBJ1-2; D not certain. CDR1 is LGHDT, CDR2 YNNKEL, per germline (reference sequence). The CDR3 consists of 13 residues. DNA for the CDR3: TGTGCCAGCAGTCGTTCGGCGAGGGCGGTGAGATACTTC. Translation gives CASSRSARAVRYF.

V usage is TRBV7-6 and J usage is TRBJ2-1; TRBD2 matches at 10 bases. Germline V gene data show CDR1 as SGHVS and CDR2 as FNYEAQ. The J segment lost 5 bases and the V segment lost 4 bases, leaving 8 bases of the junction unmatched. The CDR3 has 16 residues. CDR3 protein: CASSSRSGRADNEQFF. CDR3 bases: TGTGCCAGCAGCTCCCGGAGCGGGAGGGCGGACAATGAGCAGTTCTTC.

Only a few counts were recorded for this clone. This chain joins TRBV6-1 and TRBJ1-5; D is unclear. Trimming cost V 1 base and J 0 bases, with 7 bases left between them. CDR3 size: 15 residues. Germline V gene lookup returns CDR1 MNHNS and CDR2 SASEGT. CDR3 loop: CASSEVADSNQPQHF. CDR3 bases: TGTGCCAGCAGTGAAGTGGCAGATAGCAATCAGCCCCAGCATTTT.

V usage is TRBV3-1 (or the pseudogene TRBV3-2) and J usage is TRBJ1-3; D might be TRBD1 (5 bases). CDR1 LGHDT and CDR2 YNNKEL come from the germline V gene (reference sequence). V lost 3 bases and J 4 bases, leaving 7 bases between the germline ends. The CDR3 is 13 residues long. CDR3 in amino acids: CASSQTVGNTIYF. The CDR3 nucleotides read TGTGCCAGCAGCCAGACAGTCGGAAACACCATATATTTT.